Presented here are 20 T cell receptor beta chains from one specimen sequenced in a study of blood T cell repertoires in COVID-19. Method: immunoSEQ multiplex PCR; TCRdb's copy keeps in-frame clones and lacks some. The table lists tens of thousands of clones, approximately 85% of them singletons. The sample taken for sequencing was peripheral blood. These receptors were collected from a human donor in a cohort sampled during active COVID-19.

The V and J genes are TRBV6-5 and TRBJ2-5; the D gene is possibly TRBD2 (6 bases). Per germline, CDR1 MNHEY and CDR2 SVGAGI. The CDR3 is 15 amino acids. V gave up 8 bases and J gave up 5 bases, with 21 bases separating them. DNA of the CDR3: TGTGCCAGCTTAAACACCGGGAGACCTCAGGAGACCCAGTACTTC. Its translation is CASLNTGRPQETQYF.

The chain has TRBV12-5 and TRBJ1-6; possible D gene TRBD1, 5 bases. Germline V gene lookup returns CDR1 LGHNT and CDR2 FRNRAP. Deletions cut 3 bases from V and 8 bases from J, with 8 bases between. The CDR3 loop spans 13 amino acids. Here the CDR3 DNA reads TGTGCTAGTGGTTTAGGGGTGGATTCACCCCTCCACTTT. Translating it yields CASGLGVDSPLHF.

The chain recombines TRBV2 with TRBJ2-3, with unresolved D. The CDR3 is 13 residues long. The germline CDR1 and CDR2 sequences are SNHLY and FYNNEI. V lost 3 bases and J lost 6, with 10 bases in between. The CDR3 DNA follows: TGTGCCAGCAGTGATCTCCGGTCGGATACGCAGTATTTT. As protein: CASSDLRSDTQYF. Looking up the rest from reference TRBV2 and TRBJ2-3 gives the full variable domain: EPEVTQTPSHQVTQMGQEVILRCVPISNHLYFYWYRQILGQKVEFLVSFYNNEISEKSEIFDDQFSVERPDGSNFTLKIRSTKLEDSAMYFCASSDLRSDTQYFGPGTRLTVL.

V usage is TRBV7-8 and J usage is TRBJ2-7; 9 bases align to TRBD1. Trimming took 1 base from V and 2 from J; bases not matched to a gene: 3. From germline, CDR1 is SGHVS and CDR2 FQNEAQ. The CDR3 contains 15 residues. The CDR3 DNA is TGTGCCAGCAGCTTAGGCTGGACAGGGGCCTACGAGCAGTACTTC. Its protein is CASSLGWTGAYEQYF.

The V and J genes are TRBV10-3 and TRBJ2-5, with 7 positions matching TRBD2. Germline trimming cut 6 bases from V and 3 bases from J; bases unmatched to any gene: 7. The CDR3 has 14 amino acids. The V gene's germline CDR1 is ENHRY and CDR2 SYGVKD. The CDR3 sequence is CAIRGDYGEETQYF. In nucleotides, the CDR3 is TGTGCCATCAGAGGGGACTATGGGGAAGAGACCCAGTACTTC.

This CDR3 is CASSLGLAGESYNEQFF. In DNA form, the CDR3 reads TGTGCCAGCAGCCTTGGACTAGCGGGAGAGTCCTACAATGAGCAGTTCTTC. The chain couples TRBV4-2 to TRBJ2-1, with TRBD2 matching 13 bases. Trimming at V came to 4 bases and at J to 1 base, leaving 4 bases not matched to a gene. There are 17 residues in the CDR3. The germline V gene encodes CDR1 LGHNA and CDR2 YNFKEQ.

The chain combines TRBV28 with TRBJ2-3; 10 positions match TRBD2. The CDR3 is 16 amino acids. Germline V gene lookup returns CDR1 MDHEN and CDR2 SYDVKM. With 3 bases clipped from V and 6 bases from J, the junction kept 9 bases outside the gene matches. CDR3: CASSFLSGGAFDTQYF. Written as DNA, the CDR3 is TGTGCCAGCAGTTTTCTGAGCGGGGGGGCTTTTGATACGCAGTATTTT.

CDR3 bases: TGCGCCAGCAGTGAGTCGTTTTATCCGAGCTCCTACGAGCAGTACTTC. Residues: CASSESFYPSSYEQYF. The genes are TRBV10-1 and TRBJ2-7; D uncertain. Trimming pared 0 bases from V and 0 bases from J, leaving 12 bases between. The length of the CDR3 is 16 residues. Germline-derived CDR1 and CDR2 are WNHNN and SYGVQD (reference sequence).

This clone showed up just a few times. The rearrangement uses TRBV7-9 and TRBJ2-7; the match to TRBD2 covers 7 bases. The CDR3 covers 15 residues. After removal of 1 base from V and 3 bases from J, the junction contained 6 bases not matched to a gene. CDR1 is SEHNR and CDR2 is FQNEAQ in the germline V gene (reference sequence). The CDR3 DNA reads TGTGCCAGCAGCTTAGTAACCGGGGGGAACTACGAGCAGTACTTC. Translating gives CASSLVTGGNYEQYF.

The chain is built from TRBV19 and TRBJ2-7; 8 positions agree with TRBD2. J was trimmed by 4 bases and V by 7 bases; bases with no gene match: 12. The germline V gene encodes CDR1 LNHDA and CDR2 SQIVND (reference sequence). The CDR3 runs 15 residues. The CDR3 is CASMVPVGGDYEQYF. The CDR3 DNA follows: TGTGCCAGTATGGTCCCCGTCGGGGGGGATTACGAGCAGTACTTC. Full variable domain (rest looked up from reference TRBV19 and TRBJ2-7): DGGITQSPKYLFRKEGQNVTLSCEQNLNHDAMYWYRQDPGQGLRLIYYSQIVNDFQKGDIAEGYSVSREKKESFPLTVTSAQKNPTAFYLCASMVPVGGDYEQYFGPGTRLTVT.

This clone came up a few times. The rearrangement uses TRBV7-8 and TRBJ1-6, with no clear D. CDR3 length: 16 residues. Germline values: CDR1 SGHVS, CDR2 FQNEAQ. The V end lost 2 bases, the J end lost 8 bases, and 16 bases lay between the germline ends. This CDR3 reads CASSLNPRGTYSPLHF. In nucleotides, the CDR3 is TGTGCCAGCAGCTTAAATCCTCGGGGAACGTATTCACCCCTCCACTTT.

This chain joins TRBV19 and TRBJ2-1, with D perhaps matching TRBD2 (6 bases). Germline V gene data show CDR1 as LNHDA and CDR2 as SQIVND (reference sequence). The CDR3 loop spans 17 amino acids. Trimming left V 3 bases short and J 5 bases short, with 20 bases between. The chain's CDR3 is CASSIRAGRRFDNEQFF. CDR3 coding DNA: TGTGCCAGTAGTATCCGGGCGGGACGTAGGTTTGACAATGAGCAGTTCTTC.

In this sample, this clone turned up a few times. The rearrangement joins TRBV9 to TRBJ2-7; a weak D match, TRBD1 (5 bases). The germline V and J ends were trimmed by 0 bases and 6 bases, with 13 bases remaining between them. CDR3 length equals 14 residues. Per the germline V gene, CDR1 is SGDLS and CDR2 is YYNGEE. This CDR3 is CASSVGVRVSEQYF. As DNA, the CDR3 is TGTGCCAGCAGCGTAGGGGTCAGGGTTTCCGAGCAGTACTTC.

This chain joins TRBV21-1 and TRBJ2-7; the DNA was not compared with TRBD2, the D call given in the table. TRBV21-1 is a listed pseudogene. The CDR3 sequence is 21 residues long. The CDR3 protein is CASSKAPLRRWLAGEGDEQYF. CDR3 DNA: TGTGCCAGCAGCAAAGCACCTTTACGACGGTGGCTAGCGGGAGAAGGTGACGAGCAGTACTTC.

V gene TRBV4-3 combines with J gene TRBJ2-1; D is unclear. Germline loops: CDR1 LGHNA, CDR2 YSLEER. The CDR3 covers 13 residues. Trimming left V 2 bases short and J 5 bases short, with 7 bases between. In DNA, the CDR3 is TGCGCCAGCAGCCAACAACTTAACAATGAGCAGTTCTTC. Translating it yields CASSQQLNNEQFF.

The chain's CDR3 is CASSLSRSGGNIQYF. CDR3 in DNA: TGTGCCAGCAGTTTAAGCAGGTCGGGGGGGAACATTCAGTACTTC. The V gene is TRBV28, the J gene TRBJ2-4, with 8 nucleotides matching TRBD2. Germline V CDR1 and CDR2: MDHEN, SYDVKM. The V segment lost 2 bases and the J segment 7 bases; nucleotides outside the gene matches: 7. The CDR3 contains 15 residues.

The V call is TRBV2, the J call TRBJ1-5; D unresolved. Germline V gene sequence: CDR1 SNHLY, CDR2 FYNNEI. The CDR3 extends over 16 amino acids. Deletions cut 4 bases from V and 1 base from J, with 14 bases between. CDR3 region: CASSGEGGRSNQPQHF. The CDR3 coding sequence is TGTGCCAGCAGTGGTGAGGGAGGAAGAAGCAATCAGCCCCAGCATTTT.

The rearrangement uses TRBV5-1 and TRBJ2-2, with a tentative D call TRBD1 (6 bases). The V end lost 4 bases, the J end lost 2 bases, and 12 bases lay between the germline ends. The germline V gene encodes CDR1 SGHRS and CDR2 YFSETQ. There are 15 residues in the CDR3. CDR3 sequence (DNA): TGCGCCAGCAGCAAAGAGGGACATAACACCGGGGAGCTGTTTTTT. Its translation: CASSKEGHNTGELFF.

The V and J genes are TRBV28 and TRBJ2-7, with 7 bases lining up with TRBD1. The CDR3 has 14 amino acids. Germline V lookup: CDR1 MDHEN, CDR2 SYDVKM. J gave up 6 bases and V 5 bases, and 10 bases lay outside the gene matches. CDR3 bases: TGTGCCAGCAGTGAGTACAGGGGACGGGGCGAGCAGTACTTC. It translates to CASSEYRGRGEQYF.

V usage is TRBV30 and J usage is TRBJ1-5; TRBD1 matches at 7 bases. V shed 5 bases and J 4 bases; nucleotides not matched to a gene: 5. Germline V gives CDR1 GTSNPN, CDR2 SVGIG (reference sequence). The CDR3 is 13 amino acids. CDR3 sequence: CAWDRQGNQPQHF. The CDR3 bases are TGTGCCTGGGACCGACAGGGAAATCAGCCCCAGCATTTT. The whole variable domain, remainder taken from reference TRBV30 and TRBJ1-5, is SQTIHQWPATLVQPVGSPLSLECTVEGTSNPNLYWYRQAAGRGLQLLFYSVGIGQISSEVPQNLSASRPQDRQFILSSKKLLLSDSGFYLCAWDRQGNQPQHFGDGTRLSIL.